Following are 17 T cell receptor beta chains from one sample sequenced in a study of blood T cells in healthy people across ages. For the second PCR, which ran for about 6 to 11 cycles, a sample-barcoded 5' primer and a J-beta primer mix were used. One entry per CDR3 protein, called by TCRdb with MiXCR from the 5' RACE reads. The data show around 1,100,000 distinct CDR3 sequences, roughly two fifths seen once. Sequencing input: blood. These TCRs come from a man aged 18 to 29 in good health.

This rearrangement joins TRBV7-2 to TRBJ2-4, with 8 positions matching TRBD2. The CDR3 extends over 17 amino acids. Germline loops: CDR1 SGHTA, CDR2 FQGNSA. With 1 base clipped from V and 9 bases from J, the junction kept 14 bases outside the gene matches. CDR3 region: CASSLEIPAGGYSIQYF. CDR3 DNA: TGTGCCAGCAGCTTAGAAATCCCCGCGGGGGGCTATAGCATTCAGTACTTC.

The chain uses TRBV20-1 and TRBJ2-7, with D perhaps TRBD1 (7 bases). V lost 0 bases and J lost 5, with 14 bases in between. CDR1 is DFQATT and CDR2 is SNEGSKA in the germline V gene (reference sequence). The CDR3 spans 14 residues. The CDR3 DNA is TGCAGTGCTAGAGATTGGCAGGGGGGTGACGAGCAGTACTTC. Translating gives CSARDWQGGDEQYF.

J is TRBJ2-7 and V is TRBV6-2 or TRBV6-3; maybe TRBD1 (6 bases). The germline gives CDR1 MNHEY, CDR2 SVGEGT. Trimming shortened V by 2 bases and J by 2 bases, and 16 bases separated the two germline ends. The CDR3 sequence is 16 residues long. In DNA form, the CDR3 reads TGTGCCAGCAGTTACGGCAGGGGTGATGTTACCTACGAGCAGTACTTC. Amino acids: CASSYGRGDVTYEQYF.

Notes on this clonotype: One junction end disagrees with the germline gene, perhaps due to a read error. V gene TRBV18 combines with J gene TRBJ2-1; 8 bases match TRBD1. This CDR3 has 15 amino acids. Germline CDR1 is KGHSH and CDR2 is LQKENI. The CDR3 region is CASSPGGRGQNEQFF. The CDR3 DNA follows: TGCGCCAGCTCACCCGGGGGCAGGGGGCAGAATGAGCAGTTCTTC.

The chain couples TRBV5-1 to TRBJ2-3, with TRBD1 as a possible D gene (5 bases). The V gene lost 2 bases and the J gene lost 0 bases, with 7 bases spanning the gap. From germline, CDR1 is SGHRS and CDR2 YFSETQ. The CDR3 is made up of 14 amino acids. CDR3 region: CASSLQESTDTQYF. The CDR3 DNA follows: TGCGCCAGCAGCTTACAGGAGAGCACAGATACGCAGTATTTT.

The chain employs TRBV3-1 and TRBJ1-2; tentative D call: TRBD1 (5 bases). Germline V gene sequence: CDR1 LGHDT, CDR2 YNNKEL (reference sequence). The V gene lost 4 bases and the J gene lost 6 bases, with 15 bases spanning the gap. The length of the CDR3 is 14 residues. The CDR3 is CASSPRGRENGYTF. As DNA, the CDR3 is TGTGCCAGCAGCCCAAGGGGCAGGGAGAATGGCTACACCTTC.

This chain links TRBV4-1 with TRBJ1-2; no firm D call. Germline V gives CDR1 MGHRA, CDR2 YSYEKL. The CDR3 spans 16 residues. The ends were cut back, 4 bases at V and 0 bases at J, with 15 bases in the middle. This chain's CDR3 is CASSPVGYSTNYGYTF. The CDR3 DNA follows: TGCGCCAGCAGCCCCGTCGGATACTCCACTAACTATGGCTACACCTTC.

The chain recombines TRBV6-2 or TRBV6-3 with TRBJ2-7, with 7 bases that match TRBD1. Trimming at V came to 6 bases and at J to 3 bases, leaving 11 bases not matched to a gene. Per germline, CDR1 MNHEY and CDR2 SVGEGT. The CDR3 is 15 amino acids. This CDR3 is CASSPGTATLYEQYF. In DNA form, the CDR3 reads TGTGCCAGCAGCCCCGGGACAGCAACCCTCTACGAGCAGTACTTC.

This clonotype showed up just a few times. The rearrangement links TRBV20-1 to TRBJ2-5, with TRBD1 as a possible D gene (5 bases). The CDR3 contains 12 residues. V dropped 1 base and J dropped 7 bases, with 10 bases sitting between them. The germline gives CDR1 DFQATT, CDR2 SNEGSKA (reference sequence). The CDR3 is CSARVQGGTQYF. The CDR3, as DNA: TGCAGTGCTAGAGTCCAGGGTGGGACCCAGTACTTC.

The chain has TRBV7-8 and TRBJ2-2; 12 bases line up with TRBD2. Looked up from germline, CDR1 is SGHVS and CDR2 is FQNEAQ. The CDR3 runs to 17 residues. The J segment lost 6 bases and the V segment lost 4 bases, leaving 9 bases of the junction unmatched. The CDR3 loop reads CASSSASGGARAGELFF. DNA of the CDR3: TGTGCCAGCAGCTCAGCTAGCGGGGGGGCCCGAGCCGGGGAGCTGTTTTTT.

This chain joins TRBV3-1 and TRBJ2-1; 11 nucleotides agree with TRBD1. CDR3 length: 15 amino acids. The trim removed 7 bases at V and 5 bases at J, leaving 7 bases unmatched. The germline gives CDR1 LGHDT, CDR2 YNNKEL (reference sequence). CDR3 DNA: TGTGCCAGCACCGGGGGACAGGGGGTGAACAATGAGCAGTTCTTC. It encodes CASTGGQGVNNEQFF.

This clonotype was observed a handful of times. The chain is built from TRBV4-3 and TRBJ2-7, with D perhaps given as TRBD1 or TRBD2 (5 bases each). V shed 1 base and J shed 7 bases, with 14 bases lying between them. Germline CDR1 and CDR2: LGHNA and YSLEER. The CDR3 extends over 14 amino acids. CDR3 nucleotide sequence: TGCGCCAGCAGCCAAGTAGCCCGGGACGGAGAGCAGTACTTC. This codes for CASSQVARDGEQYF.

With regard to this clonotype: Compared with germline, one end of the junction differs, possibly owing to a read error. The V call is TRBV6-5, the J call TRBJ1-2; perhaps TRBD1 as D (6 bases). The germline gives CDR1 MNHEY, CDR2 SVGAGI. The CDR3 consists of 15 residues. The CDR3 loop is CACRQTPRTDYGYTF. As DNA, the CDR3 is TGTGCCTGCAGACAAACTCCAAGGACAGATTATGGCTACACCTTC.

The gene calls are TRBV20-1 and TRBJ2-7; no firm D call. The CDR3 is made up of 13 amino acids. CDR1 and CDR2 (germline): DFQATT, SNEGSKA (reference sequence). V was pared by 6 bases and J by 6 bases, with 18 bases between. CDR3 sequence reads: CSADPAAFGEQYF. In DNA, the CDR3 is TGCAGTGCGGACCCTGCGGCCTTCGGCGAGCAGTACTTC.

The CDR3 here is CASSLVTSLTDRVNDGYTF. Written as DNA, the CDR3 is TGTGCCAGCAGCTTAGTTACTTCCCTTACGGACAGGGTCAACGATGGCTACACCTTC. V is TRBV7-2 and J is TRBJ1-2, with 8 positions matching TRBD1. CDR3 size: 19 residues. CDR1 and CDR2 (germline): SGHTA, FQGNSA. V lost 1 base, J lost 6 bases, and 19 bases stayed unmatched.

The chain couples TRBV10-3 to TRBJ2-3; TRBD2 is a possible D gene (5 bases). This CDR3 comprises 15 residues. V lost 6 bases and J lost 0, with 13 bases in between. Germline CDR1 and CDR2: ENHRY and SYGVKD. CDR3 DNA: TGTGCCATCAGGGAGGACTCCCTCAGCACAGATACGCAGTATTTT. Translation gives CAIREDSLSTDTQYF.

This clonotype was observed once. This chain joins TRBV2 and TRBJ2-3; no clear D gene. The CDR3 has 14 residues. Germline-derived CDR1 and CDR2 are SNHLY and FYNNEI. The germline V and J ends were trimmed by 4 bases and 0 bases, with 8 bases remaining between them. Here the CDR3 DNA reads TGTGCCAGCAGTGGTTTTACTAGCACAGATACGCAGTATTTT. It is translated as CASSGFTSTDTQYF.